The 8 T cell receptor beta chains presented below share a single source sample, sequenced in a study of blood T cell repertoires in COVID-19. Repertoires were generated with immunoSEQ multiplex PCR, while TCRdb's copy carries only in-frame clones and drops some. This sample has 650,000 to 800,000 clones; about nine tenths occur once, and the top ten carry over 0.2%. Sequencing input: peripheral blood. These receptors were taken from a young woman with acute or convalescent COVID-19.

J is TRBJ1-2 and V is TRBV4-1; possible D gene TRBD1, 6 bases. The CDR3 runs to 15 residues. The V gene's germline CDR1 is MGHRA and CDR2 YSYEKL. V was cut by 4 bases and J by 2 bases, with 14 bases left in between. The CDR3 loop is CASSRTTGANYGYTF. In DNA, the CDR3 is TGCGCCAGCAGCCGAACGACAGGAGCCAACTATGGCTACACCTTC.

This clone was seen just once. The V gene is TRBV6-5, the J gene TRBJ1-1; 7 nucleotides match TRBD1. V was pared by 6 bases and J by 8 bases, with 9 bases of the junction left unmatched. Germline CDR1 reads MNHEY; CDR2 reads SVGAGI. This CDR3 region has 13 residues. This CDR3 reads CASSQTGLREAFF. Here the CDR3 DNA reads TGTGCCAGCAGCCAGACAGGGTTAAGGGAAGCTTTCTTT.

The chain couples TRBV6-5 to TRBJ1-5; D may be TRBD1 (6 bases). The V end was cut by 6 bases, the J end by 9 bases, with 12 bases between. This CDR3 has 12 amino acids. Germline V gives CDR1 MNHEY, CDR2 SVGAGI. The DNA for the CDR3 is TGTGCCAGCAGAGCAGGGGCAGGGCCCCAGCATTTT. It yields the protein CASRAGAGPQHF.

The CDR3 is CSGKTGKSYEQYF. The CDR3, as DNA: TGCAGCGGGAAGACAGGTAAATCCTACGAGCAGTACTTC. The chain combines TRBV29-1 with TRBJ2-7, with D possibly TRBD1 on 6 matching bases. The CDR3 loop spans 13 amino acids. With 7 bases removed from V and 1 base from J, the gap between germline ends came to 14 bases. Germline V gene data show CDR1 as SQVTM and CDR2 as ANQGSEA.

The genes are TRBV14 and TRBJ1-1; perhaps TRBD1 as D (5 bases). This CDR3 has 18 amino acids. Trimming left V 0 bases short and J 0 bases short, with 17 bases between. Germline loops: CDR1 SGHDN, CDR2 FVKESK. Written as DNA, the CDR3 is TGTGCCAGCAGCCAAGAAGTGGGGCGGCGTACGATGAACACTGAAGCTTTCTTT. Amino acid sequence: CASSQEVGRRTMNTEAFF.

The rearrangement joins TRBV19 to TRBJ2-2; no definite D call. Germline assignment: CDR1 LNHDA and CDR2 SQIVND (reference sequence). There are 12 residues in the CDR3. The V end was cut by 1 base, the J end by 8 bases, with 5 bases between. Here the CDR3 reads CASSIGVGELFF. The DNA for the CDR3 is TGTGCCAGTAGTATAGGAGTTGGGGAGCTGTTTTTT.

The chain employs TRBV4-1 and TRBJ1-4; 9 bases match TRBD1. Germline assignment: CDR1 MGHRA and CDR2 YSYEKL. With 4 bases clipped from V and 7 bases from J, the junction kept 10 bases outside the gene matches. The CDR3 has 16 amino acids. DNA of the CDR3: TGCGCCAGCAGCCGGATGCCGGACAGGGGAAGTGAAAAACTGTTTTTT. Translating gives CASSRMPDRGSEKLFF.

The chain uses TRBV29-1 and TRBJ2-7; 7 bases map to TRBD2. CDR1 and CDR2 from the germline V gene are SQVTM and ANQGSEA. The CDR3 has 13 residues. The V gene end was trimmed by 4 bases and the J gene end by 2 bases; junction bases not matched to a gene: 5. The CDR3 loop reads CSVGFGGTYEQYF. The CDR3 nucleotides read TGCAGCGTTGGTTTCGGGGGGACCTACGAGCAGTACTTC.